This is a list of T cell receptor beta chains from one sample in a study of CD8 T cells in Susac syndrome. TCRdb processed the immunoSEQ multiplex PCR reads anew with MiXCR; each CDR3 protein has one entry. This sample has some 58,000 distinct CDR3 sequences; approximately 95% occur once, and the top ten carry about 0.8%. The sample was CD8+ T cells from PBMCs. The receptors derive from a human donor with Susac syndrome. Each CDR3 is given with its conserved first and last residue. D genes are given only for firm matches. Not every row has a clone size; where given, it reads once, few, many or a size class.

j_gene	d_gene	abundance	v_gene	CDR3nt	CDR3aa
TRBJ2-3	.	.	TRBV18	TGTGCCAGCTCACTTCAGGGGGGGTCCCGCACAGATACGCAGTATTTT	CASSLQGGSRTDTQYF
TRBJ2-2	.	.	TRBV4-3	TGCGCCAGCAGCCACCCTACTCTACAGCGCCAAAGGAACACCGGGGAGCTGTTTTTT	CASSHPTLQRQRNTGELFF
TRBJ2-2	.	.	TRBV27	TGTGCCAGCAGTCCGACTAACACCGGGGAGCTGTTTTTT	CASSPTNTGELFF
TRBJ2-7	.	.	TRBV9	TGTGCCAGCAGCCCCCGGACAAGCTCCTACGAGCAGTACTTC	CASSPRTSSYEQYF
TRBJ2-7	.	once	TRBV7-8	TGTGCCAGCAGCCATGACAGCTACGAGCAGTACTTC	CASSHDSYEQYF
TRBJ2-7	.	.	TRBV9	TGTGCCAGCAGCGTCGAACTAACCTACGAGCAGTACTTC	CASSVELTYEQYF
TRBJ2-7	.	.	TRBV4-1	TGCGCCAGCAGCCAACCTCTGGGCTACGAGCAGTACTTC	CASSQPLGYEQYF
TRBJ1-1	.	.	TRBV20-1	TGCAGTGCTAGCCGAGGGCATGAAGCTTTCTTT	CSASRGHEAFF
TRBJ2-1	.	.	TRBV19	TGTGCCAGTAGATCGGGGGGCCTTTACAATGAGCAGTTCTTC	CASRSGGLYNEQFF
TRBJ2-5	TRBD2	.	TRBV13	TGTGCCAGCAGCTTAGTCGGGGGGGCTCAGGAGACCCAGTACTTC	CASSLVGGAQETQYF
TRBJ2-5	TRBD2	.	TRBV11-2	TGTGCCAGCAGCCCGCCGGGACTACTAGAGACCCAGTACTTC	CASSPPGLLETQYF
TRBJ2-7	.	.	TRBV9	TGTGCCAGCAGCGTAGGCCACAGCGCCTACGAGCAGTACTTC	CASSVGHSAYEQYF
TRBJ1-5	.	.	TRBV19	TGTGCCAGTAGTGCAGGGTATCAGCCCCAGCATTTT	CASSAGYQPQHF
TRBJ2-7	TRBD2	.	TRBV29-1	TGCAGCGTTGAAGAGGGTATTAGCGGGGGTTACGAGCAGTACTTC	CSVEEGISGGYEQYF
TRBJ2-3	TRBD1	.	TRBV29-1	TGCAGCGCCGAAGGGGGACAGGGCGCAGATACGCAGTATTTT	CSAEGGQGADTQYF
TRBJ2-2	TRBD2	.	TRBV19	TGTGCCAGTAGTATCACCTCCGGGACGGGAGGCACCGGGGAGCTGTTTTTT	CASSITSGTGGTGELFF
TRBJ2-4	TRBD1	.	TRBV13	TGTGCCAGCAGCTCCCCACAGGGGCACGGTAGAAACATTCAGTACTTC	CASSSPQGHGRNIQYF
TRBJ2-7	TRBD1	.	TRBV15	TGTGCCACCAGCAGTGGGACAGGGCCCTACGAGCAGTACTTC	CATSSGTGPYEQYF
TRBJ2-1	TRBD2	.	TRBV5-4	TGTGCCAGCAGCTACAGCGGGGGGGGCGACAATGAGCAGTTCTTC	CASSYSGGGDNEQFF
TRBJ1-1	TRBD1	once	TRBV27	TGTGCCAGCAGGACAACCGGACAGGGGGCGATGAACACTGAAGCTTTCTTT	CASRTTGQGAMNTEAFF
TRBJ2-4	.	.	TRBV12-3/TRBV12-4	TGTGCCAGCAGCAGGGGTACCCGAGCCAAAAACATTCAGTACTTC	CASSRGTRAKNIQYF
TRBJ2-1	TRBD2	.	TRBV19	TGTGCCAGTAGTCCTGGACTAGCGTACAATGAGCAGTTCTTC	CASSPGLAYNEQFF
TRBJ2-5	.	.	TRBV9	TGTGCCAGCAGCCAGAACGACCAAGAGACCCAGTACTTC	CASSQNDQETQYF
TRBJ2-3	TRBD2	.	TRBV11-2	TGTGCCAGCAGCATTAGCGGGGGGGCAGATACGCAGTATTTT	CASSISGGADTQYF
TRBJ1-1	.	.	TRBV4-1	TGCGCCAGCAGCCAAGGGCCGGCCCTGAACACTGAAGCTTTCTTT	CASSQGPALNTEAFF
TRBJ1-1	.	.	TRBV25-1	TGTGCCAGCAGTGAAGGATTTGCGTTGGGTCTTTTCAGGCGAAAGACTGAAGCTTTCTTT	CASSEGFALGLFRRKTEAFF
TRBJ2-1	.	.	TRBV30	TGTGCCTGGACAGGTAGCTCCTACAATGAGCAGTTCTTC	CAWTGSSYNEQFF
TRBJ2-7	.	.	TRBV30	TGTGCCTGGAGAACGGGGCCCTCCTACGAGCAGTACTTC	CAWRTGPSYEQYF
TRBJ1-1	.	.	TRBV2	TGTGCCAGCAGTGAAGTGGCATTGGGGAGCACTGAAGCTTTCTTT	CASSEVALGSTEAFF
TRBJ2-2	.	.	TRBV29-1	TGCAGCGTTGCTATGCGGACCAACACCGGGGAGCTGTTTTTT	CSVAMRTNTGELFF
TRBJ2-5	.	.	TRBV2	TGTGCCAGCAGCGTATATTGGGAGACCCAGTACTTC	CASSVYWETQYF
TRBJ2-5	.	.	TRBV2	TGTGCCAGCAGTGAAACCGGGCCAGCTATCTCGGAGACCCAGTACTTC	CASSETGPAISETQYF
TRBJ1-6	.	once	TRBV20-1	TGCAGTGCTAGAGAAGCCCCTTACCCGACTAATTCACCCCTCCACTTT	CSAREAPYPTNSPLHF
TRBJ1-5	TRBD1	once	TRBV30	TGTGCCTGGAGCGCAATGGGACAGCCGAGCAATCAGCCCCAGCATTTT	CAWSAMGQPSNQPQHF
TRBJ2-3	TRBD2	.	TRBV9	TGTGCCAGCAGCCACGGGACTAAGGGAGATACGCAGTATTTT	CASSHGTKGDTQYF
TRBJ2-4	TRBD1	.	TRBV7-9	TGTGCCAGCAGCTTAGCGGGACAGAACATTCAGTACTTC	CASSLAGQNIQYF
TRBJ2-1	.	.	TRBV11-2	TGTGCCAGCAGCTTAGACTGGGGGGCCTCCTACAATGAGCAGTTCTTC	CASSLDWGASYNEQFF
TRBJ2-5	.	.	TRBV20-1	TGCAGTGCTCACCCGGGGGCAGAGACCCAGTACTTC	CSAHPGAETQYF
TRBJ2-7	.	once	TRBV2	TGTGCCAGCGTAGGCGGACTCTACGAGCAGTACTTC	CASVGGLYEQYF
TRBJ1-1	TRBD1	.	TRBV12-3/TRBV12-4	TGTGCCAGCAGGGACAGGGGGCTGGCTGAAGCTTTCTTT	CASRDRGLAEAFF
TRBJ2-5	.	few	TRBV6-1	TGTGCCAGCAGTGAACTCGAGACCCAGTACTTC	CASSELETQYF
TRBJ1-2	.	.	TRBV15	TGTGCCACCAGCAGAGACAGGGTCCGGGGCTACACCTTC	CATSRDRVRGYTF